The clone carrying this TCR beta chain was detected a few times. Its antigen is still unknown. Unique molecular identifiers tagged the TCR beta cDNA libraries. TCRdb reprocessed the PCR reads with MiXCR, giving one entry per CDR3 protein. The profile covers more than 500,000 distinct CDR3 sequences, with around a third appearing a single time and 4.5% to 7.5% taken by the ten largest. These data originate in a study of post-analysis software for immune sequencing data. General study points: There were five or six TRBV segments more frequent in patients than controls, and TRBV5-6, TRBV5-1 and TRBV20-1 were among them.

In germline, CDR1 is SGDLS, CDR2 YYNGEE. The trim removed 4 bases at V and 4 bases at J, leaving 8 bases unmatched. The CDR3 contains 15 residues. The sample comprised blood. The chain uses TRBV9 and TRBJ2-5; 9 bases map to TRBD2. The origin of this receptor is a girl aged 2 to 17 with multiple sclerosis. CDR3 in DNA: TGTGCCAGCAGCAGGCGCGGGGGGGCCCTAGAGACCCAGTACTTC. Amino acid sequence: CASSRRGGALETQYF.